This TCR beta chain emerged from a study of cytomegalovirus exposure and HLA in healthy donors. With 9 bases removed from V and 11 bases from J, the gap between germline ends came to 14 bases. This CDR3 has 10 amino acids. Per the germline V gene, CDR1 is SGHNT and CDR2 is YYREEE (reference sequence). PCR employed 60 Vbeta and 13 Jbeta primers. Libraries were prepared by immunoSEQ multiplex PCR; TCRdb keeps only in-frame clonotypes and omits some of them. The sample gives 200,000 to 250,000 clones, 65% to 80% of which show up once; roughly 1.6% is in the top ten. This receptor was obtained from a man aged 45 to 65 in good health and CMV-seronegative. The chain carries TRBV5-4 and TRBJ1-1; D is uncertain. The sequenced material came from PBMCs. The CDR3 is CATKALGAFF. The CDR3 DNA sequence: TGTGCCACCAAGGCCCTCGGGGCTTTCTTT.